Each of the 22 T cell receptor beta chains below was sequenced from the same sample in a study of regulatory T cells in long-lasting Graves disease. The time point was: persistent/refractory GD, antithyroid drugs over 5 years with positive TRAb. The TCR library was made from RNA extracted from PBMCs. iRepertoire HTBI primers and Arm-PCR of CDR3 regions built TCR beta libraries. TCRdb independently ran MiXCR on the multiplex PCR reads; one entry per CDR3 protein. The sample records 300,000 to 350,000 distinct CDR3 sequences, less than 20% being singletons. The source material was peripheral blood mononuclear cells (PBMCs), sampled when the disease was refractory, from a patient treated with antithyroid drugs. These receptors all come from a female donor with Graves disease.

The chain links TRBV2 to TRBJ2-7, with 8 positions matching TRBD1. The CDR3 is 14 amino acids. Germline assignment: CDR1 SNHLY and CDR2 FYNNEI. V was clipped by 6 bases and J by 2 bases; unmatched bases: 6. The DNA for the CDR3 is TGTGCCAGCAGCCCGGGACAGGAAACCTACGAGCAGTACTTC. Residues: CASSPGQETYEQYF. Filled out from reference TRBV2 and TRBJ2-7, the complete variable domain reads EPEVTQTPSHQVTQMGQEVILRCVPISNHLYFYWYRQILGQKVEFLVSFYNNEISEKSEIFDDQFSVERPDGSNFTLKIRSTKLEDSAMYFCASSPGQETYEQYFGPGTRLTVT.

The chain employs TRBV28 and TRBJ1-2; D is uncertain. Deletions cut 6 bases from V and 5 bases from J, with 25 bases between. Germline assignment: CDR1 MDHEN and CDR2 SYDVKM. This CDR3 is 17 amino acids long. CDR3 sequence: CASSPISGSMPLYGYTF. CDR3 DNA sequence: TGTGCCAGCAGCCCTATTAGCGGGAGTATGCCCCTATATGGCTACACCTTC.

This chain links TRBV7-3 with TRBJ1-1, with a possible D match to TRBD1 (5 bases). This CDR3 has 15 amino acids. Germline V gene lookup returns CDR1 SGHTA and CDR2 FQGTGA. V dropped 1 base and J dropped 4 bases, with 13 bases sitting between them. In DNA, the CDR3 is TGTGCCAGCAGCTTAAATCCCGGGACCCCCACTGAAGCTTTCTTT. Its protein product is CASSLNPGTPTEAFF. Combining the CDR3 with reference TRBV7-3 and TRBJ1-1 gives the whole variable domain GAGVSQTPSNKVTEKGKYVELRCDPISGHTALYWYRQSLGQGPEFLIYFQGTGAADDSGLPNDRFFAVRPEGSVSTLKIQRTERGDSAVYLCASSLNPGTPTEAFFGQGTRLTVV.

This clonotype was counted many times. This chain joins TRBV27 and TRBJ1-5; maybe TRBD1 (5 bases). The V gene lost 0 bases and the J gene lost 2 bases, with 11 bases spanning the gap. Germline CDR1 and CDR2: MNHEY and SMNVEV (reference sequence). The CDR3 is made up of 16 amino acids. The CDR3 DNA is TGTGCCAGCAGTTTATCGTACTTAGGGGGCAATCAGCCCCAGCATTTT. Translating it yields CASSLSYLGGNQPQHF.

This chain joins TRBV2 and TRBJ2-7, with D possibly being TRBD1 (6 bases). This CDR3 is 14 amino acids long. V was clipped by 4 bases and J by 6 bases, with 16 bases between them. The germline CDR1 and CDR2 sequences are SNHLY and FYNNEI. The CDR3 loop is CASSADLTGAEQYF. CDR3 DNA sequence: TGTGCCAGCAGTGCCGACTTGACAGGCGCCGAGCAGTACTTC.

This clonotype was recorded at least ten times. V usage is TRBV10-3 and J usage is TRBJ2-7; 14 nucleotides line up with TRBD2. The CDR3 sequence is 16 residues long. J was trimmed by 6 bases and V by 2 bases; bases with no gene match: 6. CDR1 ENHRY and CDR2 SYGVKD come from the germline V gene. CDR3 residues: CAISEGTSGSRTEQYF. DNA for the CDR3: TGTGCCATCAGTGAGGGGACTAGCGGGAGTAGGACCGAGCAGTACTTC.

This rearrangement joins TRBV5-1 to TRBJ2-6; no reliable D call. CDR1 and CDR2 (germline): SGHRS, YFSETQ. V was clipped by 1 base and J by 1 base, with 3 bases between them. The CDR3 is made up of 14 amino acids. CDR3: CASSLWSGANVLTF. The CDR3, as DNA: TGCGCCAGCAGCTTGTGGTCTGGGGCCAACGTCCTGACTTTC. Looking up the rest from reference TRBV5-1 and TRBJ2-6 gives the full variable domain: KAGVTQTPRYLIKTRGQQVTLSCSPISGHRSVSWYQQTPGQGLQFLFEYFSETQRNKGNFPGRFSGRQFSNSRSEMNVSTLELGDSALYLCASSLWSGANVLTFGAGSRLTVL.

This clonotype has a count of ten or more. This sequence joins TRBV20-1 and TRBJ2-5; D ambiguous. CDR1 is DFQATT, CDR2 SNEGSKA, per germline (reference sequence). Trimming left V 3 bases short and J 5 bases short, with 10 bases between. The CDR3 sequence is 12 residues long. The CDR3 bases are TGCAGTGCTAGGCTGGACGTGGAGACCCAGTACTTC. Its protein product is CSARLDVETQYF.

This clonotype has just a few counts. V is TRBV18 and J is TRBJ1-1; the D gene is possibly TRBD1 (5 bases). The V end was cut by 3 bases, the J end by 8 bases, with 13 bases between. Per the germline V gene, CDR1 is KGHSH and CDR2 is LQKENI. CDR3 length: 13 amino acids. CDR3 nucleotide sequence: TGTGCCAGCTCACCTACAGGTTCGGCAGAAGCTTTCTTT. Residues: CASSPTGSAEAFF.

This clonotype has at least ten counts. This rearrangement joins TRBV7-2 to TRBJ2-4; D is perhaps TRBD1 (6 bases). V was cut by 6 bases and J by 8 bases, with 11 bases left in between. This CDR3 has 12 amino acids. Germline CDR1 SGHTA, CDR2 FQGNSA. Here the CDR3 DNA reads TGTGCCAGCAGTAGGGGGTACGACATTCAGTACTTC. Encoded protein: CASSRGYDIQYF.

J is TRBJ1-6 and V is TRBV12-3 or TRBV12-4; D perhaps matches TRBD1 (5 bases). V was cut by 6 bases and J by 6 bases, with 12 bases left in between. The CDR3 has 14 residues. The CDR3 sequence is CASSPGLTNSPLHF. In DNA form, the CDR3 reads TGTGCCAGCAGCCCGGGACTGACTAATTCACCCCTCCACTTT.

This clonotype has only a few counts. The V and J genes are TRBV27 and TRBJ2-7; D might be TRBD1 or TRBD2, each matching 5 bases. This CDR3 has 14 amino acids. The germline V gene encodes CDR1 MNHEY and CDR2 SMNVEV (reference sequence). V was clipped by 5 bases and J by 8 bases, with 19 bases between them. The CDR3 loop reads CASSITPGPGQQYF. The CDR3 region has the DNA TGTGCCAGCAGTATAACCCCGGGACCGGGACAGCAGTACTTC.

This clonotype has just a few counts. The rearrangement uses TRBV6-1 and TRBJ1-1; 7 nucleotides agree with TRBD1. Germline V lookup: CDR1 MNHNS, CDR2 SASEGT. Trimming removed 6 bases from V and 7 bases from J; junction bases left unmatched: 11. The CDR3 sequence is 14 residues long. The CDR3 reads CASSDPRQGLEAFF. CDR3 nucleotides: TGTGCCAGCAGCGACCCTCGACAGGGCCTTGAAGCTTTCTTT.

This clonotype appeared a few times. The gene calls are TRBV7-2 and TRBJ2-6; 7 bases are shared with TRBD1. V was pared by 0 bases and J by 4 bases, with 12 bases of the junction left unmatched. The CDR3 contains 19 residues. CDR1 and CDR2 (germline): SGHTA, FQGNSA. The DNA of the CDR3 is TGTGCCAGCAGCTTAGCATTGACAGGGCCTTCCCCCGGGGCCAACGTCCTGACTTTC. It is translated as CASSLALTGPSPGANVLTF. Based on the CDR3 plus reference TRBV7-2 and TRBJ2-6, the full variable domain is GAGVSQSPSNKVTEKGKDVELRCDPISGHTALYWYRQSLGQGLEFLIYFQGNSAPDKSGLPSDRFSAERTGGSVSTLTIQRTQQEDSAVYLCASSLALTGPSPGANVLTFGAGSRLTVL.

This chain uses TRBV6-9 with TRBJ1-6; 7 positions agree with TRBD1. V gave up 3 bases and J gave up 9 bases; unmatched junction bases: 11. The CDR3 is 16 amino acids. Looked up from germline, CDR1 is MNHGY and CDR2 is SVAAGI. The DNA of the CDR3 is TGTGCCAGCAGTTACGACTACAGGGGACGCCCTTCACCCCTCCACTTT. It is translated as CASSYDYRGRPSPLHF.

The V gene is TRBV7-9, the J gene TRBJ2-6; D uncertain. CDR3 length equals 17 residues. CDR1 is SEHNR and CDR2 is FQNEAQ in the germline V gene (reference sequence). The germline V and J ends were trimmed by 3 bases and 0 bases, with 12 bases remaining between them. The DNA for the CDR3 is TGTGCCAGCAGCTTTTTCGCATCCATCTCTGGGGCCAACGTCCTGACTTTC. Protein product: CASSFFASISGANVLTF.

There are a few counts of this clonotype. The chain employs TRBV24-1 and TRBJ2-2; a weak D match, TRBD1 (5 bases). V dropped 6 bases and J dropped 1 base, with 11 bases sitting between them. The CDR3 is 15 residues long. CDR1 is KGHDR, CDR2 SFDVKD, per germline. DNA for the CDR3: TGTGCCACCAGTCGGGCAGGGCGGAACACCGGGGAGCTGTTTTTT. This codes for CATSRAGRNTGELFF.

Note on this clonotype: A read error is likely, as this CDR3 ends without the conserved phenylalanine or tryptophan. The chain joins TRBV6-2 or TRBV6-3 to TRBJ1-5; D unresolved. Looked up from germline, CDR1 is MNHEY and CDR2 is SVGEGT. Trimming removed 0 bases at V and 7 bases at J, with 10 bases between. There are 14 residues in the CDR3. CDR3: CASSYSGIGQPQHV. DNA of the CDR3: TGTGCCAGCAGTTACTCAGGGATTGGGCAGCCCCAGCATGTT.

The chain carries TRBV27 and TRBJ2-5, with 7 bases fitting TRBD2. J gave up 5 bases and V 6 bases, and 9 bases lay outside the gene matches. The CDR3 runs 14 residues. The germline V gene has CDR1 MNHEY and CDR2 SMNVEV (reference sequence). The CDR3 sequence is CASRLGGPEETQYF. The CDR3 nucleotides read TGTGCCAGCAGGCTGGGAGGGCCGGAGGAGACCCAGTACTTC.

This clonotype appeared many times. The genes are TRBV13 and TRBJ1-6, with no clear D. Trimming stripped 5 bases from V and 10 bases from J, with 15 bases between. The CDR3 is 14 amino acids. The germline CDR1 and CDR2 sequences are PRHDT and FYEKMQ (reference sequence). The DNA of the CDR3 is TGTGCCAGCAGCCAATCCGCAAGGGTCTCACCCCTCCACTTT. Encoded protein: CASSQSARVSPLHF.

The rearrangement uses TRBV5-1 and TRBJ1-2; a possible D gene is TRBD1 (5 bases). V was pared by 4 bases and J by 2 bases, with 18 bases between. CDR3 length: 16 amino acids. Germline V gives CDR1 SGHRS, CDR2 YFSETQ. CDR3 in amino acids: CASSADPKGRNYGYTF. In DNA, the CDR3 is TGCGCCAGCAGCGCAGACCCAAAGGGGAGGAACTATGGCTACACCTTC.

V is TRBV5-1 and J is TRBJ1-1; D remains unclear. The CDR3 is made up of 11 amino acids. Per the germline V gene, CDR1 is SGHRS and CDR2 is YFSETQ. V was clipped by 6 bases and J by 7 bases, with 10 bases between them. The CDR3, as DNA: TGCGCCAGCATCGTGAACGGTGAAGCTTTCTTT. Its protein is CASIVNGEAFF.